This paragraph reports one T cell receptor beta chain. What it recognizes is unknown. The record originates from a study of shared clonotypes between healthy human individuals. The wider study: Ranging from 18 to 49 in age, donors were two women and three men. General study findings and limits: Naive subsets generally exceeded memory subsets in estimated richness.

Sequenced by immunoSEQ multiplex PCR; TCRdb stores in-frame clones only, minus some. The top ten hold under 0.15% of the sample, which has 2 million to 3 million clones, around 90% seen once. CDR3 size: 13 residues. Germline V gives CDR1 ENHRY, CDR2 SYGVKD. Trimming stripped 8 bases from V and 7 bases from J, with 14 bases between. The source is a man aged 18 to 35 in good health. V is TRBV10-3 and J is TRBJ1-4; maybe TRBD1 (5 bases). Sequenced sample: naive CD4+ T cells sorted from blood. Described subset: CD45RA+ positively selected. The DNA of the CDR3 is TGTGCCATCCGCAAGGGGCAGGCTGAAAAACTGTTTTTT. Translated, it gives CAIRKGQAEKLFF.